Included here is one TCR beta chain sequence, with context. Antigen: not known. The authors extracted at least 5.5 micrograms of total RNA per sample. Using a J-beta primer mix together with a sample-barcoded 5' primer, a second PCR was run for roughly 6 to 11 cycles. TCRdb recomputed calls from the 5' RACE reads with MiXCR, one row per CDR3 protein. Counted here are approximately 1,000,000 distinct CDR3 sequences, under 55% occurring once; the ten biggest clones make up 18%. The data were taken from a study of blood T cells in healthy people across ages. CDR1 and CDR2 from the germline V gene are SGHTA and FQGNSA. Deletions cut 1 base from V and 7 bases from J, with 10 bases between. The CDR3 is 13 residues long. Findings of the study overall: Observed TCR beta diversity per million T cells went down as age went up. This fall followed a roughly linear course with age. Reliance upon unsorted PBMCs precluded definitive naive versus antigen-experienced comparison.

The chain couples TRBV7-2 to TRBJ2-5; perhaps TRBD1 as D (6 bases). Specimen: blood. The sequence was collected from a woman aged 55-70 years in good health. The CDR3 loop is CASSLEARGTQYF. CDR3 nucleotide sequence: TGTGCCAGCAGCTTAGAGGCCAGGGGGACCCAGTACTTC. Full variable domain (outside the CDR3, taken from reference TRBV7-2 and TRBJ2-5): GAGVSQSPSNKVTEKGKDVELRCDPISGHTALYWYRQSLGQGLEFLIYFQGNSAPDKSGLPSDRFSAERTGGSVSTLTIQRTQQEDSAVYLCASSLEARGTQYFGPGTRLLVL.